Each of the 8 T cell receptor beta chains below was sequenced from the same sample in a study of blood T cell repertoires in COVID-19. Profiling relied on immunoSEQ multiplex PCR, and the TCRdb table lists in-frame clones only, not all of them. This table holds 150,000 to 200,000 clones, 80% to 90% found once. The material sequenced was peripheral blood. These receptor sequences come from a man younger than 30 who had recovered from COVID-19.

The V gene is TRBV27, the J gene TRBJ2-7, with 9 bases aligning to TRBD1. V shed 3 bases and J 4 bases; nucleotides not matched to a gene: 10. The CDR3 has 16 amino acids. CDR1 is MNHEY and CDR2 is SMNVEV in the germline V gene (reference sequence). This CDR3 reads CASSFWAGQGWYEQYF. Here the CDR3 DNA reads TGTGCCAGCAGTTTTTGGGCGGGACAGGGTTGGTACGAGCAGTACTTC.

The rearrangement links TRBV19 to TRBJ2-7; TRBD1 matches 8 bases. This CDR3 contains 14 residues. The V gene end was trimmed by 6 bases and the J gene end by 4 bases; junction bases not matched to a gene: 8. The germline V gene encodes CDR1 LNHDA and CDR2 SQIVND (reference sequence). The CDR3 loop reads CASSPGTGNYEQYF. The CDR3 DNA follows: TGTGCCAGTAGCCCCGGGACAGGCAATTACGAGCAGTACTTC.

The V and J genes are TRBV9 and TRBJ1-1; 7 bases fit TRBD1. CDR1 and CDR2 from the germline V gene are SGDLS and YYNGEE. The CDR3 has 13 residues. Trimming cost V 4 bases and J 4 bases; bases outside gene matches: 4. The CDR3 sequence: CASSLTGATEAFF. CDR3 bases: TGTGCCAGCAGCTTAACAGGGGCCACTGAAGCTTTCTTT. Full variable domain (rest looked up from reference TRBV9 and TRBJ1-1): DSGVTQTPKHLITATGQRVTLRCSPRSGDLSVYWYQQSLDQGLQFLIQYYNGEERAKGNILERFSAQQFPDLHSELNLSSLELGDSALYFCASSLTGATEAFFGQGTRLTVV.

J is TRBJ1-1 and V is TRBV5-1; D perhaps matches TRBD1 (6 bases). The CDR3 contains 15 residues. Germline V gives CDR1 SGHRS, CDR2 YFSETQ. V gave up 5 bases and J gave up 0 bases, with 14 bases separating them. The CDR3 loop is CASSRTDNMNTEAFF. CDR3 DNA sequence: TGCGCCAGCAGTAGGACAGATAACATGAACACTGAAGCTTTCTTT.

The CDR3 bases are TGTGCCAGCAGCCAAGCCTTCGACAGGGGGAGAAACACCATATATTTT. Protein product: CASSQAFDRGRNTIYF. This chain connects TRBV3-1 (or the pseudogene TRBV3-2) to TRBJ1-3, with 9 nucleotides matching TRBD1. From germline, CDR1 is LGHDT and CDR2 YNNKEL (reference sequence). J gave up 5 bases and V 1 base, and 6 bases lay outside the gene matches. CDR3 length: 16 residues.

The chain links TRBV4-3 to TRBJ2-7; D uncertain. The V gene's germline CDR1 is LGHNA and CDR2 YSLEER. Deletions cut 0 bases from V and 3 bases from J, with 6 bases between. The CDR3 is 13 residues long. The CDR3 sequence is CASSQDRSYEQYF. The DNA of the CDR3 is TGCGCCAGCAGCCAAGATAGGAGCTACGAGCAGTACTTC.

V usage is TRBV2 and J usage is TRBJ2-3; 8 nucleotides line up with TRBD2. The CDR3 consists of 16 residues. The germline gives CDR1 SNHLY, CDR2 FYNNEI. V was clipped by 2 bases and J by 5 bases; unmatched bases: 9. CDR3 amino acids: CASSEIGSGREDTQYF. Here the CDR3 DNA reads TGTGCCAGCAGTGAAATAGGGAGCGGGAGAGAAGATACGCAGTATTTT.

The chain links TRBV7-9 to TRBJ1-4, with 10 bases matching TRBD1. The CDR3 runs to 15 residues. After removal of 6 bases from V and 5 bases from J, the junction contained 6 bases not matched to a gene. In germline, CDR1 is SEHNR, CDR2 FQNEAQ (reference sequence). CDR3 sequence: CASRGTGVKNEKLFF. CDR3 coding DNA: TGTGCCAGCAGAGGGACAGGGGTTAAAAATGAAAAACTGTTTTTT.